Listed below are T cell receptor beta chains from one sample, sequenced in a study of vaccination and CD4 T cells after COVID-19. The antigens of these receptors remain unknown. Using its own MiXCR run on the PCR reads, TCRdb lists one record per CDR3 protein. Of 11,000 to 15,000 distinct CDR3 sequences listed, approximately 60% are singletons. Material: CD4+ T cells from blood, cultured in vitro. These receptor sequences come from a human donor who had recovered from COVID-19. Each CDR3 is given with its conserved first and last residue. D genes are given only for firm matches. The size entry is marked missing in some rows and otherwise reads once, few, many or a size class.

cdr3_aa,cdr3_nt,j_call,d_call,v_call,clone_size
CSARGTGFSYNSPLHF,TGCAGTGCTAGGGGGACAGGGTTCTCCTATAATTCACCCCTCCACTTT,TRBJ1-6,TRBD1,TRBV20-1,-
CAGSNAGTGRNEQFF,TGTGCCGGCAGCAATGCCGGGACAGGGAGGAATGAGCAGTTCTTC,TRBJ2-1,TRBD1,TRBV5-6,-
CASSLLGETSTDTQYF,TGTGCCAGCAGCTTATTAGGGGAAACTAGCACAGATACGCAGTATTTT,TRBJ2-3,-,TRBV7-3,-
CASSIGQGSSPLHF,TGTGCCAGCAGTATCGGACAGGGAAGTTCACCCCTCCACTTT,TRBJ1-6,TRBD1,TRBV7-9,-
CASRESGGINSPLHF,TGTGCCAGTAGGGAATCAGGGGGCATTAATTCACCCCTCCACTTT,TRBJ1-6,TRBD1,TRBV19,few
CASSLWPGWDTQYF,TGTGCCAGCAGTTTATGGCCGGGTTGGGATACGCAGTATTTT,TRBJ2-3,-,TRBV12-3/TRBV12-4,-
CASSIVSGSGANVLTF,TGTGCCAGTAGTATCGTCTCGGGTTCCGGGGCCAACGTCCTGACTTTC,TRBJ2-6,-,TRBV19,few
CASSARVQGKVEAFF,TGTGCCAGCAGTGCACGGGTACAGGGGAAGGTCGAAGCTTTCTTT,TRBJ1-1,TRBD1,TRBV2,few
CASSSSGHNEQFF,TGTGCCAGCAGCTCAAGTGGGCACAATGAGCAGTTCTTC,TRBJ2-1,-,TRBV6-1,-
CASSFRLVGGGYEQYF,TGTGCCAGCAGCTTCCGACTAGTTGGGGGAGGCTACGAGCAGTACTTC,TRBJ2-7,-,TRBV5-5,-
CSAQRGPQETQYF,TGCAGTGCTCAGCGGGGTCCCCAAGAGACCCAGTACTTC,TRBJ2-5,TRBD2,TRBV20-1,-
CATSDVKGVGSYEQYF,TGTGCCACCAGTGATGTTAAGGGGGTAGGGTCCTACGAGCAGTACTTC,TRBJ2-7,-,TRBV24-1,-
CASSEVGSYEQFF,TGCGCCAGCAGTGAGGTTGGTAGCTATGAGCAGTTCTTC,TRBJ2-1,-,TRBV10-1,-
CAIHPSGSGANVLTF,TGTGCCATCCATCCTAGCGGTTCGGGGGCCAACGTCCTGACTTTC,TRBJ2-6,TRBD2,TRBV10-3,-
CSARRQKWGTEAFF,TGCAGTGCGCGACGACAGAAATGGGGAACTGAAGCTTTCTTT,TRBJ1-1,-,TRBV20-1,few
CASSYGLARSSYEQYF,TGTGCCAGCAGCTACGGACTAGCCCGAAGCTCCTACGAGCAGTACTTC,TRBJ2-7,TRBD2,TRBV7-9,once
CASSPRDTSGYEQYF,TGTGCCAGCAGCCCAAGGGATACTAGCGGCTACGAGCAGTACTTC,TRBJ2-7,TRBD2,TRBV5-8,-
CASRPGEYEQYF,TGCGCCAGCCGACCAGGGGAGTACGAGCAGTACTTC,TRBJ2-7,-,TRBV5-1,-
CASSLDRDYGYTF,TGTGCCAGCAGCTTAGATAGGGACTATGGCTACACCTTC,TRBJ1-2,-,TRBV7-9,-
CSARGRGNQPQHF,TGCAGCGCCCGTGGTAGGGGCAATCAGCCCCAGCATTTT,TRBJ1-5,-,TRBV20-1,-
CASRTKIGTSGSPYEQYF,TGTGCCAGTAGGACGAAAATTGGGACTAGCGGGAGTCCATACGAGCAGTACTTC,TRBJ2-7,TRBD2,TRBV19,once
CSAPRVGLAEGIGGNEQFF,TGCAGTGCCCCCCGCGTCGGCCTAGCGGAGGGGATTGGGGGGAATGAGCAGTTCTTC,TRBJ2-1,TRBD2,TRBV20-1,-
CASKDEGLRETF,TGTGCCTCCAAGGACGAGGGGCTCAGGGAAACCTTC,TRBJ1-2,-,TRBV6-2/TRBV6-3,-
CASSTPPDARTDTQYF,TGTGCCAGCAGCACTCCACCGGATGCCCGGACAGATACGCAGTATTTT,TRBJ2-3,-,TRBV6-2/TRBV6-3,-
CASRRGNQETQYF,TGCGCCAGCAGAAGGGGGAACCAAGAGACCCAGTACTTC,TRBJ2-5,-,TRBV5-1,-
CASSEGESSPLHF,TGTGCCAGCAGTGAAGGGGAAAGTTCACCCCTCCACTTT,TRBJ1-6,-,TRBV6-4,-
CAYEVAASDSPLHF,TGTGCCTACGAGGTAGCGGCATCCGATTCACCCCTCCACTTT,TRBJ1-6,-,TRBV30,-
CSARGSGSRNEQFF,TGCAGTGCTAGAGGTAGCGGGAGCCGCAATGAGCAGTTCTTC,TRBJ2-1,TRBD2,TRBV20-1,-
CASSLAAGGGLRNEQFF,TGTGCCAGCAGCTTAGCGGCGGGAGGGGGGCTTAGGAATGAGCAGTTCTTC,TRBJ2-1,TRBD2,TRBV7-7,-
CSASIQVNSNQPRHF,TGCAGTGCTAGTATCCAGGTTAATAGCAATCAGCCCCGGCATTTT,TRBJ1-5,-,TRBV20-1,-
CASSPKPRNEQFF,TGTGCCAGCAGCCCCAAGCCCCGCAATGAGCAGTTCTTC,TRBJ2-1,-,TRBV7-9,few
CASSMSPGTEKLFF,TGTGCCAGTAGTATGAGCCCCGGCACGGAAAAACTGTTTTTT,TRBJ1-4,-,TRBV19,once
CASTQVGGHTDTQYF,TGTGCCAGCACCCAGGTGGGAGGGCACACAGATACGCAGTATTTT,TRBJ2-3,TRBD2,TRBV7-2,-
CASSNLPGTGSGEQYF,TGTGCCAGCAGTAATTTGCCCGGGACAGGTTCGGGCGAGCAGTACTTC,TRBJ2-7,TRBD1,TRBV6-1,-
CSMGQLSSTDTQYF,TGCAGTATGGGGCAGCTCTCTAGCACAGATACGCAGTATTTT,TRBJ2-3,-,TRBV20-1,-
CSARVSESSNQPQHF,TGCAGTGCTAGAGTTTCAGAGTCTAGCAATCAGCCCCAGCATTTT,TRBJ1-5,-,TRBV20-1,few
CASSPARYEQYF,TGTGCCAGCTCACCGGCGAGATACGAGCAGTACTTC,TRBJ2-7,-,TRBV18,-
CASSAEGVNSNQPQHF,TGTGCCAGCAGTGCGGAAGGGGTTAATAGCAATCAGCCCCAGCATTTT,TRBJ1-5,-,TRBV5-5,-
CASSITPGMHSPLHF,TGTGCCAGTAGTATTACGCCCGGGATGCATTCACCCCTCCACTTT,TRBJ1-6,-,TRBV19,-
CSATLAETQYF,TGCAGTGCTACACTCGCAGAGACCCAGTACTTC,TRBJ2-5,-,TRBV20-1,few
CATSRSGTGGHGRTYEQYF,TGTGCCACCAGCAGATCCGGGACAGGGGGTCACGGGAGAACCTACGAGCAGTACTTC,TRBJ2-7,TRBD1,TRBV15,-
CASSSGQGRSPLHF,TGTGCCAGCAGCTCGGGACAGGGGAGGTCACCCCTCCACTTT,TRBJ1-6,TRBD1,TRBV5-4,-
CASRPYGGGNTIYF,TGTGCCAGTAGACCGTATGGGGGCGGAAACACCATATATTTT,TRBJ1-3,-,TRBV19,-
CASSLYRDKLFF,TGTGCCAGCAGCTTATACAGGGACAAACTGTTTTTT,TRBJ1-4,-,TRBV11-2,-
CASSYSGLGSYEQYF,TGTGCCAGCAGTTACTCCGGACTAGGTTCCTACGAGCAGTACTTC,TRBJ2-7,TRBD2,TRBV6-5,-
CSASFGTGTGVDGYTF,TGCAGTGCTAGCTTCGGGACAGGGACCGGGGTGGATGGCTACACCTTC,TRBJ1-2,TRBD1,TRBV20-1,-
CASSTDSGSTDTQYF,TGTGCCAGCAGCACTGATAGCGGGAGCACAGATACGCAGTATTTT,TRBJ2-3,TRBD2,TRBV6-4,few
CSARALAGGQPQHF,TGCAGTGCTAGAGCCCTAGCGGGGGGTCAGCCCCAGCATTTT,TRBJ1-5,-,TRBV20-1,-
CASSASDPDTQYF,TGTGCCAGCAGTGCCAGCGATCCAGATACGCAGTATTTT,TRBJ2-3,-,TRBV28,-
CASKGDRGYEQYF,TGTGCCAGCAAAGGGGACAGAGGCTACGAGCAGTACTTC,TRBJ2-7,TRBD1,TRBV2,-
CASSLPGRFNYEQYF,TGTGCCAGCAGCTTACCTGGGAGATTTAACTACGAGCAGTACTTC,TRBJ2-7,-,TRBV7-2,-
CASSLVVPSGYNEQFF,TGTGCCAGCAGCTTAGTCGTCCCTAGCGGGTACAATGAGCAGTTCTTC,TRBJ2-1,TRBD2,TRBV7-8,once
CASSPGTEVNTEAFF,TGTGCCAGCAGCCCAGGGACTGAGGTGAACACTGAAGCTTTCTTT,TRBJ1-1,-,TRBV11-1,-
CASSFSQGSVETQYF,TGCGCCAGCAGCTTCTCGCAGGGGAGTGTTGAGACCCAGTACTTC,TRBJ2-5,-,TRBV5-1,-
CASRGQVLSNQPQHF,TGTGCCAGCAGGGGACAGGTTTTGAGCAATCAGCCCCAGCATTTT,TRBJ1-5,TRBD1,TRBV6-1,-
CSASPGTGGWETQYF,TGCAGTGCCAGCCCAGGGACAGGGGGCTGGGAGACCCAGTACTTC,TRBJ2-5,TRBD1,TRBV20-1,-
CASSQVTNSPLHF,TGTGCCAGCAGCCAAGTTACGAATTCACCCCTCCACTTT,TRBJ1-6,-,TRBV14,-
CASSLGPGSETQYF,TGTGCCAGCAGCTTGGGGCCGGGATCCGAGACCCAGTACTTC,TRBJ2-5,-,TRBV7-3,-
CASTAGQGNKNIQYF,TGTGCCAGCACGGCTGGGCAGGGCAACAAAAACATTCAGTACTTC,TRBJ2-4,-,TRBV2,-
CASSESGAGELFF,TGCGCCAGCAGTGAGTCGGGCGCCGGGGAGCTGTTTTTT,TRBJ2-2,-,TRBV10-1,few